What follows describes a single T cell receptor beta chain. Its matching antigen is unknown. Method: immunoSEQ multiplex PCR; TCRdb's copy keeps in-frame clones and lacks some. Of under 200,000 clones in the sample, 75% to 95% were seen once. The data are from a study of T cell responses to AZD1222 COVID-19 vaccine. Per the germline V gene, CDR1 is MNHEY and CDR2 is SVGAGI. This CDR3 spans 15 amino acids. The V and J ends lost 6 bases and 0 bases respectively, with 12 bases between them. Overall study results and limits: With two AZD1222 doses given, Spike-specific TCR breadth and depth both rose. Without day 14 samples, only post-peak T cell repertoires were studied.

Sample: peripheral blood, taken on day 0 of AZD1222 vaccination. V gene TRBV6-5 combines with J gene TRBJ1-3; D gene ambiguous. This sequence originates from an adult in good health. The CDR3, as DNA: TGTGCCAGCAGCTCACCCTCCACCTCTGGAAACACCATATATTTT. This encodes CASSSPSTSGNTIYF.